These 8 T cell receptor beta chains came from one sample sequenced in a study of a mutant IDH1 vaccine in newly diagnosed glioma. Profiled with immunoSEQ multiplex PCR; TCRdb holds only in-frame clones, not every one. This sample has about 54,000 clones, with approximately 80% found just once. The time point is: baseline, week 1 (first vaccination visit). Treatment given: pre-vaccination baseline after standard-of-care therapy. The sequencing used PBMCs, collected from a glioma patient treated with radiotherapy, temozolomide or both. The receptors were gathered from a man younger than 35 with glioma.

This clone has just a few counts. DNA for the CDR3: TGTGCCAGCAGACCCTGGACAGGGACGAATCAGCCCCAGCATTTT. As protein: CASRPWTGTNQPQHF. V is TRBV28 and J is TRBJ1-5; 8 nucleotides match TRBD1. Losses at the gene ends were 6 bases for V and 4 bases for J; bases not matched to a gene: 8. In germline, CDR1 is MDHEN, CDR2 SYDVKM. CDR3 length: 15 amino acids. The full variable domain, rest sourced from reference TRBV28 and TRBJ1-5, is DVKVTQSSRYLVKRTGEKVFLECVQDMDHENMFWYRQDPGLGLRLIYFSYDVKMKEKGDIPEGYSVSREKKERFSLILESASTNQTSMYLCASRPWTGTNQPQHFGDGTRLSIL.

The chain uses TRBV15 and TRBJ1-6; 7 bases line up with TRBD1. The CDR3 sequence is 15 residues long. Germline V gene sequence: CDR1 LNHNV, CDR2 YYDKDF (reference sequence). J gave up 10 bases and V 2 bases, and 8 bases lay outside the gene matches. The CDR3, as DNA: TGTGCCACCAGCAGAACTACAGGGGTTTTATCACCCCTCCACTTT. Residues: CATSRTTGVLSPLHF.

This clone has more than one count but fewer than ten. This chain uses TRBV2 with TRBJ2-4, with 8 bases fitting TRBD1. The CDR3 extends over 15 amino acids. Germline lookup yields CDR1 SNHLY and CDR2 FYNNEI. Losses at the gene ends were 7 bases for V and 7 bases for J; bases not matched to a gene: 12. The CDR3: CASTYAGGFRNIQYF. CDR3 sequence (DNA): TGTGCCAGCACTTACGCAGGGGGCTTTAGGAACATTCAGTACTTC.

V gene TRBV18 combines with J gene TRBJ2-7, with 7 nucleotides matching TRBD1. This CDR3 is 15 amino acids long. The germline V gene encodes CDR1 KGHSH and CDR2 LQKENI. V lost 0 bases to trimming and J lost 2 bases; unmatched junction nucleotides: 4. In DNA form, the CDR3 reads TGTGCCAGCTCACCACCGGACAGGCATCCCTACGAGCAGTACTTC. Translation gives CASSPPDRHPYEQYF.

J is TRBJ1-2 and V is TRBV4-1; TRBD1 matches 9 bases. V gave up 4 bases and J gave up 8 bases; unmatched junction bases: 17. Germline lookup yields CDR1 MGHRA and CDR2 YSYEKL. This CDR3 region has 17 residues. CDR3 residues: CASSPYLRDRARRGYTF. In nucleotides, the CDR3 is TGCGCCAGCAGCCCTTATCTCCGGGACAGGGCTAGGAGAGGCTACACCTTC.

The chain couples TRBV4-1 to TRBJ2-7; D uncertain. The CDR3 length is 12 residues. The germline V gene has CDR1 MGHRA and CDR2 YSYEKL. V was cut by 2 bases and J by 3 bases, with 5 bases left in between. In DNA, the CDR3 is TGCGCCAGCAGCCAACCCGGCTACGAGCAGTACTTC. It is translated as CASSQPGYEQYF.

The chain combines TRBV4-3 with TRBJ2-7, with 8 bases aligning to TRBD1. V shed 0 bases and J 4 bases; nucleotides not matched to a gene: 5. This CDR3 spans 15 amino acids. Germline loops: CDR1 LGHNA, CDR2 YSLEER. Written as DNA, the CDR3 is TGCGCCAGCAGCCAAGACAGGGGGCGCCAGTACGAGCAGTACTTC. Translation: CASSQDRGRQYEQYF.

The rearrangement uses TRBV7-2 and TRBJ1-2; unclear D gene. V lost 4 bases and J 5 bases, leaving 11 bases between the germline ends. This CDR3 spans 13 amino acids. Germline V gives CDR1 SGHTA, CDR2 FQGNSA. CDR3 nucleotides: TGTGCCAGCAGCTCTCTGAGTGGGTATGGCTACACCTTC. This gives the protein CASSSLSGYGYTF.